The T cell receptor (beta chain) under discussion was sequenced for a study of blood T cell repertoires in COVID-19. Original data processing: Reference gene primer amplification in the assay estimated nucleated cell counts. Data came from immunoSEQ multiplex PCR; TCRdb stores just in-frame clones and leaves some out. V, J and clone size are taken as reported in that table, and D and trimming were inferred from the DNA itself. The table includes roughly 120,000 clones, around nine tenths detected once. The TCR originated in a man aged 40-49 years with acute or convalescent COVID-19. Sequences were obtained from peripheral blood.

The DNA for the CDR3 is TGTGCCAGTAGTGTTCCCGGGACAGGCTACGAGCAGTACTTC. Protein product: CASSVPGTGYEQYF. The genes are TRBV19 and TRBJ2-7; 8 bases are a match to TRBD1. CDR1 and CDR2 from the germline V gene are LNHDA and SQIVND (reference sequence). V lost 5 bases to trimming and J lost 3 bases; unmatched junction nucleotides: 6. The CDR3 covers 14 residues.